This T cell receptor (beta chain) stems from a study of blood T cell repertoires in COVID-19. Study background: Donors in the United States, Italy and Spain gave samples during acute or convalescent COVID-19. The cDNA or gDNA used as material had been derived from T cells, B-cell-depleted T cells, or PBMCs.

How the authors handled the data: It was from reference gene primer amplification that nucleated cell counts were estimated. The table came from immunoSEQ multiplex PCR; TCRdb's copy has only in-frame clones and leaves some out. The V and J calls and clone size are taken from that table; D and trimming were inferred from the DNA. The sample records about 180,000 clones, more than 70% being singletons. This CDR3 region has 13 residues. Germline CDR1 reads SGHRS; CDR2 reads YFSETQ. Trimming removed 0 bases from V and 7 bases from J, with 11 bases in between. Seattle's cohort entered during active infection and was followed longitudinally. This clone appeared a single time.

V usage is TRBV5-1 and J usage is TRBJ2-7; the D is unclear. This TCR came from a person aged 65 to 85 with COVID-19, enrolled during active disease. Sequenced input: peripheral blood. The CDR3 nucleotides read TGCGCCAGCAGCTTGGGGGCCCGTGGGGAGCAGTACTTC. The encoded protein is CASSLGARGEQYF.